The entry below gives a single T cell receptor beta chain sequence along with its context. Its cognate antigen is unknown. The source of the sample is a study of siplizumab effects on memory and regulatory T cells. Libraries were prepared by immunoSEQ multiplex PCR; TCRdb keeps only in-frame clonotypes and omits some of them. The sample shows 100,000 or so clones, 92% of them seen only once. V was pared by 3 bases and J by 5 bases, with 7 bases between. There are 12 residues in the CDR3. Germline V gene sequence: CDR1 GTSNPN, CDR2 SVGIG (reference sequence). Study-level findings and limits: Proliferating CD4+ or CD8+ clones, roughly 80-95% of them, lacked an assignable naive or memory phenotype. Naive T cells seemed more diverse than memory cells and seemed major alloresponse contributors. Where siplizumab was present, mappable alloreactive CD4+ clones averaged around 70% Treg-derived, compared with roughly 26% in controls.

The receptor was derived from a human donor in good health. What was sequenced was CD4+ T cells sorted from blood. This chain connects TRBV30 to TRBJ1-4, with D uncertain. The CDR3 spells CAWSLANEKLFF. CDR3 DNA sequence: TGTGCCTGGAGCCTCGCGAATGAAAAACTGTTTTTT.